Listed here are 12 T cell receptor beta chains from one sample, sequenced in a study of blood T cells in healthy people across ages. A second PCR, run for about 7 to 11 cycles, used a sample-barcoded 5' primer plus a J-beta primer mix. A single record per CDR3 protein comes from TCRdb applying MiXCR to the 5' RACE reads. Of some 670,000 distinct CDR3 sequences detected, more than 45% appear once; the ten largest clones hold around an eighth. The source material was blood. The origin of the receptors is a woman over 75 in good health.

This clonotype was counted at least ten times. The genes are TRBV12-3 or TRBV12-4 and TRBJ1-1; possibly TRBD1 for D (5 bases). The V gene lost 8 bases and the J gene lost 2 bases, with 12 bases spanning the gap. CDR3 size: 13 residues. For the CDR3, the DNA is TGTGCCAGCTCGATTGGGGGAAACACTGAAGCTTTCTTT. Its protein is CASSIGGNTEAFF.

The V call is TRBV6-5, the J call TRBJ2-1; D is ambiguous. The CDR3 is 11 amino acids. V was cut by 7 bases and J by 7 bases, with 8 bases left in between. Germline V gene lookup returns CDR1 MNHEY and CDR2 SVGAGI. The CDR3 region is CASTQENEQFF. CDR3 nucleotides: TGTGCCAGCACCCAGGAGAATGAGCAGTTCTTC.

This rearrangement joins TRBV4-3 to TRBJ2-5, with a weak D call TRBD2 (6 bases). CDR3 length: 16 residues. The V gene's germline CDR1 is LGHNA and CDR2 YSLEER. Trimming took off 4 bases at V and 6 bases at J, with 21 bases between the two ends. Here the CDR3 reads CASSRPRLGGVKTQYF. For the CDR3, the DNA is TGCGCCAGCAGCCGACCCAGACTAGGCGGGGTAAAGACCCAGTACTTC.

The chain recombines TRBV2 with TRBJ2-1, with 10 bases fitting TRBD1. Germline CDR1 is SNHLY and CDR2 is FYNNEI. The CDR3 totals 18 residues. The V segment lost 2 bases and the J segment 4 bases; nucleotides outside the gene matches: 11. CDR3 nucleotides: TGTGCCAGCAGTGAATGGGGAAACTCGGGACAGGGGTACAATGAGCAGTTCTTC. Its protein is CASSEWGNSGQGYNEQFF.

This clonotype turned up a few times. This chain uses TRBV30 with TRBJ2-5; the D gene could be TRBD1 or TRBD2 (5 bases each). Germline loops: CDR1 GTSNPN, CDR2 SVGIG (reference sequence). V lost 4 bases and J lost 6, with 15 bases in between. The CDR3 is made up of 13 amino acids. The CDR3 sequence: CAWTRGTDQTQYF. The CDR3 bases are TGTGCCTGGACGAGAGGGACGGATCAGACCCAGTACTTC.

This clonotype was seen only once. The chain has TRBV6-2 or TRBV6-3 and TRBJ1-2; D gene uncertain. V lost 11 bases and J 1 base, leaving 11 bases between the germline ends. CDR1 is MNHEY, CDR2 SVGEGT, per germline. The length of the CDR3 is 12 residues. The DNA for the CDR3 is TGTGCCTCACGGACGAGTAACTATGGCTACACCTTC. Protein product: CASRTSNYGYTF.

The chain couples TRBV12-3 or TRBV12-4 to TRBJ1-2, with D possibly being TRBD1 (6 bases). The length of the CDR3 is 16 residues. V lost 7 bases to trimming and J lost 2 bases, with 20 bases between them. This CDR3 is CASTRGGRGYNYGYTF. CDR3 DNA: TGTGCCAGCACCCGAGGCGGCAGGGGATACAACTATGGCTACACCTTC.

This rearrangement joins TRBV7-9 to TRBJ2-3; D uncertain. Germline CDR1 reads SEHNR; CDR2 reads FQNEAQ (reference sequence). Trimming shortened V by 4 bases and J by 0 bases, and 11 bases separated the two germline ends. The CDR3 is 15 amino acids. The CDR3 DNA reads TGTGCCAGCAGCTCGGCAACAACTAGCACAGATACGCAGTATTTT. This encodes CASSSATTSTDTQYF.

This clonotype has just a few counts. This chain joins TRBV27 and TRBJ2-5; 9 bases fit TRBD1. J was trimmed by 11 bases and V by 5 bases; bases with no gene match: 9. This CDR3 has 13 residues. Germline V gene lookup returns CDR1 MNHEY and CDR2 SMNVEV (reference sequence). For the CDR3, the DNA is TGTGCCAGCAGTCCGGGACAGGGTTATCAGCAGTACTTC. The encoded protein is CASSPGQGYQQYF.

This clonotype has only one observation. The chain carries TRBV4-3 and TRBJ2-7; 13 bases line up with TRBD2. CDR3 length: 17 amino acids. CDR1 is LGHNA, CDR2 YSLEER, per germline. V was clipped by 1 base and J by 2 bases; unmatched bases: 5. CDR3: CASSQGLAGGVTYEQYF. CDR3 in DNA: TGCGCCAGCAGCCAAGGACTAGCGGGGGGAGTAACCTACGAGCAGTACTTC.

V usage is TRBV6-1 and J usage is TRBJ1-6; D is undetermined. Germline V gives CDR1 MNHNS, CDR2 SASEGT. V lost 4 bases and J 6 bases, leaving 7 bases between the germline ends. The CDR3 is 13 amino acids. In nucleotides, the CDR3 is TGTGCCAGCAGTGTAGAAAGTAATTCACCCCTCCACTTT. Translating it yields CASSVESNSPLHF.

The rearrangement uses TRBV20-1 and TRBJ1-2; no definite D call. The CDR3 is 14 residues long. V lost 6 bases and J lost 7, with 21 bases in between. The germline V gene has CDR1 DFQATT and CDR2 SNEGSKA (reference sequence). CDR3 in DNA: TGCAGTGCACCACCGGCGGCGGGAGTGGGTGGCTACACCTTC. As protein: CSAPPAAGVGGYTF.